The subject of this entry is one TCR beta chain. Its specificity is unknown. This sample is part of a study of beta chain features in type 1 diabetes. The authors reverse transcribed all of the isolated RNA, so sequencing captured expressed TCRB transcripts. TCRdb's table, derived via immunoSEQ multiplex PCR, lists solely in-frame clones and lacks some. This sample has about 650,000 clones, with approximately 13% found just once. This CDR3 comprises 14 residues. Germline V gene sequence: CDR1 SGHRS, CDR2 YFSETQ. V was shortened by 7 bases and J by 5 bases, with 15 bases between the two germline ends. Sorted populations all exceeded 98% purity. Study results and limitations: TCRB CDR3s were moderately but significantly shorter in Type 1 diabetes patients in all four CD4+ subsets. For cells with high TCR expression, cDNA sequencing could yield over-representation.

This chain joins TRBV5-1 and TRBJ1-4; weak D call: TRBD1 (5 bases). This clonotype was sampled from a young man with type 1 diabetes. Sequencing used naive CD4+ T cells from blood. CDR3 sequence reads: CASAPGGENEKLFF. CDR3 bases: TGCGCCAGCGCCCCTGGGGGGGAGAATGAAAAACTGTTTTTT. Filled out from reference TRBV5-1 and TRBJ1-4, the complete variable domain reads KAGVTQTPRYLIKTRGQQVTLSCSPISGHRSVSWYQQTPGQGLQFLFEYFSETQRNKGNFPGRFSGRQFSNSRSEMNVSTLELGDSALYLCASAPGGENEKLFFGSGTQLSVL.